This is a list of T cell receptor beta chains from one sample in a study of blood T cell repertoires in COVID-19. The table came from immunoSEQ multiplex PCR; TCRdb's copy has only in-frame clones and leaves some out. The sample holds under 300,000 clones, about nine tenths seen once. Sequenced material: peripheral blood. These TCRs come from a woman aged 30 to 39 with active or convalescent COVID-19. Each CDR3 is given with its conserved first and last residue. The D gene is left open where the match is weak. Rows give clone size only sometimes, using once, few, many, or a class for an expanded clone.

J gene,D gene,V gene,CDR3 length,clone size,CDR3 protein,CDR3 DNA
TRBJ2-3,TRBD2,TRBV7-8,14,few,CATRSSGGADTQYF,TGTGCCACCCGTTCTAGCGGGGGGGCAGATACGCAGTATTTT
TRBJ2-4,.,TRBV5-1,15,.,CASSRDWGSRNIQYF,TGCGCCAGCAGCCGGGACTGGGGAAGCCGCAACATTCAGTACTTC
TRBJ2-3,TRBD1,TRBV5-1,14,.,CASSLGQGADTQYF,TGCGCCAGCAGCCTGGGACAGGGGGCAGATACGCAGTATTTT
TRBJ1-2,.,TRBV11-3,13,.,CASTQRAGDGYTF,TGTGCCAGCACCCAGAGGGCAGGGGATGGCTACACCTTC
TRBJ2-1,.,TRBV7-3,14,.,CASSLEGGGDEQFF,TGTGCCAGCAGCTTAGAAGGGGGTGGGGATGAGCAGTTCTTC
TRBJ1-2,.,TRBV28,16,few,CASRPAGSIANYGYTF,TGTGCCAGCAGGCCCGCCGGGTCGATAGCTAACTATGGCTACACCTTC
TRBJ2-7,.,TRBV4-2,14,.,CASSQGGNSYEQYF,TGTGCCAGCAGCCAAGGAGGGAACTCCTACGAGCAGTACTTC
TRBJ2-7,TRBD1,TRBV5-8,13,.,CASSHRDSYEQYF,TGTGCCAGCAGCCACCGGGACAGCTACGAGCAGTACTTC
TRBJ2-5,TRBD1,TRBV29-1,13,.,CSAQQGAVETQYF,TGCAGCGCTCAACAGGGGGCTGTGGAGACCCAGTACTTC
TRBJ1-6,TRBD1,TRBV7-2,17,.,CASSPYPDRDYNSPLHF,TGTGCCAGCAGCCCCTACCCGGACAGGGATTATAATTCACCCCTCCACTTT
TRBJ2-5,TRBD1,TRBV11-1,15,.,CASSFVDRPAGTQYF,TGTGCCAGCAGCTTCGTGGACAGGCCCGCGGGGACCCAGTACTTC
TRBJ2-7,.,TRBV20-1,11,.,CSARLANEQYF,TGCAGTGCTAGACTAGCGAACGAGCAGTACTTC
TRBJ2-1,.,TRBV6-2/TRBV6-3,12,.,CASSSRSNEQFF,TGTGCCAGCAGTTCGCGGAGCAATGAGCAGTTCTTC
TRBJ1-3,.,TRBV9,13,.,CASSVGGRDTIYF,TGTGCCAGCAGCGTAGGCGGGCGGGACACCATATATTTT
TRBJ1-1,TRBD1,TRBV10-3,11,.,CAISGGQLAFF,TGTGCCATCAGTGGGGGACAGCTGGCTTTCTTT
TRBJ2-5,TRBD1,TRBV7-3,13,.,CASSQGQQETQYF,TGTGCCAGCAGCCAGGGACAGCAAGAGACCCAGTACTTC
TRBJ2-5,TRBD2,TRBV5-1,14,.,CASSFSGGEETQYF,TGCGCCAGCAGCTTTAGCGGGGGAGAAGAGACCCAGTACTTC
TRBJ2-3,TRBD2,TRBV9,15,.,CASSPRSGGTDTQYF,TGTGCCAGCAGCCCACGTAGCGGGGGGACAGATACGCAGTATTTT
TRBJ1-3,.,TRBV7-3,16,.,CASSLSGGLSGNTIYF,TGTGCCAGCAGCTTATCGGGGGGCCTCTCTGGAAACACCATATATTTT
TRBJ1-1,.,TRBV28,15,.,CASSPRGGGNTEAFF,TGTGCCAGCAGTCCAAGAGGGGGGGGGAACACTGAAGCTTTCTTT
TRBJ1-1,.,TRBV18,17,.,CASSPPRGTRINTEAFF,TGTGCCAGCTCACCACCCAGGGGAACAAGGATAAACACTGAAGCTTTCTTT
TRBJ1-1,.,TRBV18,14,.,CASSPMDTNTEAFF,TGTGCCAGCTCACCAATGGACACGAACACTGAAGCTTTCTTT
TRBJ1-2,.,TRBV7-3,13,.,CASSFLGGGGYTF,TGTGCCAGCAGCTTCCTGGGAGGGGGAGGCTACACCTTC
TRBJ2-1,.,TRBV5-8,15,.,CASSLYGRAGNEQFF,TGTGCCAGCAGCTTGTACGGGAGAGCTGGCAATGAGCAGTTCTTC
TRBJ2-1,TRBD2,TRBV2,16,.,CASSPRLAGGRNEQFF,TGTGCCAGCAGTCCGAGACTAGCGGGGGGTCGCAATGAGCAGTTCTTC